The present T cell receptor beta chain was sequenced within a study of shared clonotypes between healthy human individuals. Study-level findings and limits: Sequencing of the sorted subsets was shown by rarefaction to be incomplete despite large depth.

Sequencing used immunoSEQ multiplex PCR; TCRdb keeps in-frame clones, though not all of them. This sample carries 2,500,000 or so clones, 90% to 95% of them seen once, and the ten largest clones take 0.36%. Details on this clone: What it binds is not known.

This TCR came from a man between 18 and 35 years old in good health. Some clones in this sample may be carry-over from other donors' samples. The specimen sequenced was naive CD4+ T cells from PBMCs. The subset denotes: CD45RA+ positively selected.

The CDR3: CASSPTDRGRRGYTF. CDR3 in DNA: TGTGCCAGCAGCCCCACGGACAGGGGGCGCCGGGGCTACACCTTC. The chain is built from TRBV5-5 and TRBJ1-2, with 11 bases that match TRBD1. CDR1 SGHKS and CDR2 YYEKEE come from the germline V gene (reference sequence). After removal of 4 bases from V and 8 bases from J, the junction contained 10 bases not matched to a gene. There are 15 residues in the CDR3.